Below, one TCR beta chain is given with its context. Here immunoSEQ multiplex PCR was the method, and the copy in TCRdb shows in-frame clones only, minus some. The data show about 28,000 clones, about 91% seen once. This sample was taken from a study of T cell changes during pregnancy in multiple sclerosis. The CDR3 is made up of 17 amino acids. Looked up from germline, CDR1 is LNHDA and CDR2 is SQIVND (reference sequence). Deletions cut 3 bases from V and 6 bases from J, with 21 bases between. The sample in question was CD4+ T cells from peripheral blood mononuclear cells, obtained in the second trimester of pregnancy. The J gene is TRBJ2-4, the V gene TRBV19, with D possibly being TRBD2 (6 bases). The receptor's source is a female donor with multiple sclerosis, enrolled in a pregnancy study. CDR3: CASSILIRRAAGNIQYF. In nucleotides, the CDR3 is TGTGCCAGTAGTATTCTTATTAGGAGGGCCGCCGGAAACATTCAGTACTTC.